These 17 T cell receptor beta chains were all obtained from the same sample, sequenced in a study of T cells in Graves' hyperthyroidism and ophthalmopathy. The source material, RNA transcripts, was used to amplify TCR beta CDR3 regions. Initially, a first-round RT-PCR of the TCR CDR3 employed the HTBI primer set. TCRdb redid the calling of the multiplex PCR reads with MiXCR, one entry per CDR3 protein. Of 600,000 to 900,000 distinct CDR3 sequences detected, 16% appear once; the ten largest clones hold around 8.1%. The sequenced material came from blood. Every receptor here comes from a young man with Graves' hyperthyroidism.

This clonotype appeared many times. V and J are TRBV12-3 or TRBV12-4 and TRBJ2-3, with D uncertain. The V end was cut by 5 bases, the J end by 4 bases, with 10 bases between. The CDR3 runs 13 residues. The CDR3 DNA reads as TGTGCCAGCAGTCGGCCGGGCCCAGATACGCAGTATTTT. Protein: CASSRPGPDTQYF.

This clonotype was recorded many times. The gene calls are TRBV29-1 and TRBJ2-7, with D perhaps TRBD1 or TRBD2 (6 bases each). The CDR3 sequence is 14 residues long. Trimming cost V 1 base and J 4 bases, with 14 bases left between them. The germline CDR1 and CDR2 sequences are SQVTM and ANQGSEA. CDR3 sequence (DNA): TGCAGCGTTGAAGTGGAGGGGGGCGGGTACGAGCAGTACTTC. This sequence encodes CSVEVEGGGYEQYF.

This clonotype has only a few counts. J is TRBJ1-1 and V is TRBV19, with TRBD1 matching 9 bases. Losses at the gene ends were 4 bases for V and 5 bases for J; bases not matched to a gene: 14. Germline V gene data show CDR1 as LNHDA and CDR2 as SQIVND (reference sequence). The CDR3 length is 17 residues. The CDR3 region is CASSKTGGGQGRTEAFF. The DNA of the CDR3 is TGTGCCAGTAGTAAAACGGGGGGCGGACAGGGGCGGACTGAAGCTTTCTTT.

The table lists this clonotype with a few counts. The chain recombines TRBV5-1 with TRBJ1-1, with D perhaps matching TRBD1 (5 bases). CDR1 is SGHRS, CDR2 YFSETQ, per germline. This CDR3 is 16 amino acids long. The V end was cut by 0 bases, the J end by 5 bases, with 17 bases between. CDR3 DNA sequence: TGCGCCAGCAGCTTGGCTCGCGGGCAGGGTTTAACTGAAGCTTTCTTT. Protein sequence: CASSLARGQGLTEAFF.

This sequence joins TRBV13 and TRBJ1-1; possible D gene TRBD1, 6 bases. Germline CDR1 reads PRHDT; CDR2 reads FYEKMQ (reference sequence). Trimming stripped 5 bases from V and 6 bases from J, with 13 bases between. There are 13 residues in the CDR3. The DNA of the CDR3 is TGTGCCAGCAGCCCCCGACAGGACCCTGAAGCTTTCTTT. This codes for CASSPRQDPEAFF.

The chain recombines TRBV29-1 with TRBJ2-7, with TRBD1 identical over 7 bases. This CDR3 region has 15 residues. Germline V gives CDR1 SQVTM, CDR2 ANQGSEA. Unmatched junction bases numbered 8, after V lost 2 bases and J lost 1 base. CDR3 in DNA: TGCAGCGTTGAACTAGCCCACAGGGGTTCCTACGAGCAGTACTTC. It yields the protein CSVELAHRGSYEQYF.

The chain has TRBV28 and TRBJ1-5; D possibly corresponds to TRBD1 (5 bases). Trimming shortened V by 5 bases and J by 7 bases, and 9 bases separated the two germline ends. The CDR3 totals 12 residues. Germline V lookup: CDR1 MDHEN, CDR2 SYDVKM. CDR3 sequence: CASSPWGQPQHF. As DNA, the CDR3 is TGTGCCAGCAGTCCGTGGGGGCAGCCCCAGCATTTT.

In this sample, this clonotype turned up many times. The rearrangement joins TRBV12-3 or TRBV12-4 to TRBJ1-3; D not resolved. This CDR3 is built from 14 residues. The V end was cut by 3 bases, the J end by 1 base, with 7 bases between. CDR3 bases: TGTGCCAGCAGTTTTTACTTATCTGGAAACACCATATATTTT. As protein: CASSFYLSGNTIYF.

This rearrangement joins TRBV20-1 to TRBJ2-5; D remains ambiguous. The CDR3 has 15 residues. Trimming cost V 4 bases and J 3 bases, with 18 bases left between them. Germline CDR1 reads DFQATT; CDR2 reads SNEGSKA (reference sequence). CDR3 residues: CSANPLRLSEETQYF. CDR3 DNA: TGCAGTGCTAACCCCCTCCGACTTTCCGAAGAGACCCAGTACTTC.

As for this clonotype: The conserved phenylalanine or tryptophan is not found at the CDR3 terminus, so this likely reflects a read error. The rearrangement uses TRBV29-1 and TRBJ2-7; 9 bases agree with TRBD1. Germline CDR1 SQVTM, CDR2 ANQGSEA. J lost 3 bases, V lost 5 bases, and 5 bases had no gene match. The CDR3 is 13 residues long. In DNA, the CDR3 is TGCAGCGTTTCGGGACAGGGAGGCTACGAGCAGTACCTC. Encoded protein: CSVSGQGGYEQYL.

The chain joins TRBV6-1 to TRBJ2-1, with D perhaps TRBD2 (5 bases). The V gene lost 6 bases and the J gene lost 7 bases, with 25 bases spanning the gap. The CDR3 runs 17 residues. The germline CDR1 and CDR2 sequences are MNHNS and SASEGT. CDR3 sequence reads: CASSNPTSAAVWNEQFF. CDR3 in DNA: TGTGCCAGCAGCAATCCTACCTCAGCGGCCGTTTGGAATGAGCAGTTCTTC.

The genes are TRBV25-1 and TRBJ2-2; 13 bases align to TRBD2. The germline V gene encodes CDR1 MGHDK and CDR2 SYGVNS. V trimming: 6 bases; J trimming: 1 base; junction bases outside the gene matches: 8. CDR3 size: 18 residues. The CDR3 DNA sequence: TGTGCCAGCAGGGGGACTAGCGGGGCCACCAAGAACACCGGGGAGCTGTTTTTT. This translates into CASRGTSGATKNTGELFF.

The chain employs TRBV5-6 and TRBJ2-7; D uncertain. This CDR3 is built from 13 residues. From germline, CDR1 is SGHDT and CDR2 YYEEEE. The germline V and J ends were trimmed by 4 bases and 5 bases, with 13 bases remaining between them. CDR3 residues: CASSPELSHEQYF. The CDR3 DNA follows: TGTGCCAGCAGCCCGGAACTATCCCACGAGCAGTACTTC.

This clonotype was detected many times. The rearrangement joins TRBV6-5 to TRBJ2-5; TRBD2 matches at 7 bases. Germline lookup yields CDR1 MNHEY and CDR2 SVGAGI. The CDR3 consists of 15 residues. Trimming cost V 0 bases and J 5 bases; bases outside gene matches: 6. In DNA, the CDR3 is TGTGCCAGCAGTTACTCGACGGGGGGTCCTGAGACCCAGTACTTC. Translation: CASSYSTGGPETQYF.

In its sample, this clonotype was seen many times. This chain links TRBV12-3 or TRBV12-4 with TRBJ2-7; 11 nucleotides align to TRBD2. The CDR3 is made up of 15 amino acids. V shed 6 bases and J 6 bases; nucleotides not matched to a gene: 10. CDR3 amino acids: CASSSGLAGVAEQYF. The CDR3 DNA reads as TGTGCCAGCAGCTCCGGACTAGCGGGTGTAGCCGAGCAGTACTTC.

This clonotype occurred a few times. The genes are TRBV29-1 and TRBJ2-3; maybe TRBD2 (6 bases). From germline, CDR1 is SQVTM and CDR2 ANQGSEA. The CDR3 totals 14 residues. Trimming took off 4 bases at V and 0 bases at J, with 11 bases between the two ends. The CDR3 coding sequence is TGCAGCGTTGGTCTGGCGGGGAGCACAGATACGCAGTATTTT. This codes for CSVGLAGSTDTQYF.

The sample holds many counts of this clonotype. The chain uses TRBV6-2 or TRBV6-3 and TRBJ2-5, with 14 positions matching TRBD2. The ends lost 7 bases at V and 5 bases at J; junction bases unmatched: 9. The CDR3 contains 16 residues. Germline values: CDR1 MNHEY, CDR2 SVGEGT. The CDR3 loop reads CASTETSGRVTETQYF. CDR3 nucleotide sequence: TGTGCCAGCACCGAGACTAGCGGGAGGGTGACGGAGACCCAGTACTTC.